This note documents a single T cell receptor beta chain sequence. As yet, its antigen is unknown. A junction end diverges from the germline sequence, so it may reflect a read error. This entry is derived from a study of prognosis after radiotherapy for stage I lung cancer. Overall study context: The study enrolled 13 men and 5 or 6 women as patients, aged about 50 to 90 with a median of roughly 72 years. With a biologically effective dose of at least 100 Gy, radiotherapy took the form of SBRT split into 3 to 5 fractions. Findings and caveats of the study: Counts of unique TCR clones fell following stereotactic body radiation therapy, median about 9,700 versus 6,500. Gene usage, both TRBV and TRBJ, reportedly differed between patients with metastases and patients without them.

Two-round multiplex PCR, the amplification method, yielded TCR beta CDR3 from genomic DNA. Round one of PCR was performed, and it used primers specific to each TRBV and TRBJ gene. Each CDR3 protein is one row after TCRdb ran MiXCR on the multiplex PCR reads. The sample holds roughly 26,000 distinct CDR3 sequences, about 32% seen once. The receptor's source is a donor at least 50 years old with non-small cell lung cancer. Sample: PBMCs, taken before or after stereotactic body radiation therapy (not recorded which).

For the CDR3, the DNA is TGTGCCAGCAGTACTAGCGTAGACTCCAACAATGAGAAGTTCTTC. This sequence encodes CASSTSVDSNNEKFF. V usage is TRBV6-1 and J usage is TRBJ2-1; TRBD2 matches 7 bases. CDR3 length: 15 amino acids. Germline V CDR1 and CDR2: MNHNS, SASEGT.